This entry lists 30 T cell receptor beta chains sequenced from one sample in a study of high-grade serous ovarian cancer treatment subgroups. Method: immunoSEQ multiplex PCR; TCRdb's copy keeps in-frame clones and lacks some. The table shows 4,500 to 6,000 clones, with 55% to 75% occurring only once. Tumor tissue was taken before any definitive surgery or chemotherapy was given. Sequencing was carried out using tumor tissue. These receptors all stem from a human donor with high-grade serous ovarian cancer.

The table lists this clone with a few counts. This rearrangement joins TRBV30 to TRBJ2-7; a possible D gene is TRBD2 (6 bases). The CDR3 extends over 12 amino acids. Trimming stripped 0 bases from V and 3 bases from J, with 6 bases between. Germline assignment: CDR1 GTSNPN and CDR2 SVGIG (reference sequence). The CDR3 region is CAWSVGLYEQYF. The CDR3 nucleotides are TGTGCCTGGAGTGTGGGACTCTACGAGCAGTACTTC.

This chain joins TRBV6-5 and TRBJ2-7, with D tentatively TRBD1 (5 bases). Trimming pared 6 bases from V and 5 bases from J, leaving 14 bases between. This CDR3 spans 13 amino acids. CDR1 and CDR2 from the germline V gene are MNHEY and SVGAGI. CDR3 nucleotides: TGTGCCAGCAGCCTCGGACACGACCACGAGCAGTACGTC. Residues: CASSLGHDHEQYV.

This clone was seen more than once but under ten times. The chain couples TRBV6-6 to TRBJ1-1, with 9 bases fitting TRBD1. CDR3 length: 14 residues. Germline V gene data show CDR1 as MNHNY and CDR2 as SVGAGI (reference sequence). V was pared by 6 bases and J by 4 bases, with 6 bases of the junction left unmatched. DNA for the CDR3: TGTGCCAGCAGATTACAGGGGGCTGTCACTGAAGCTTTCTTT. Translation gives CASRLQGAVTEAFF.

The count of this clone is one. The chain employs TRBV9 and TRBJ2-3; tentative D call: TRBD2 (5 bases). From germline, CDR1 is SGDLS and CDR2 YYNGEE. The CDR3 runs 16 residues. Trimming shortened V by 0 bases and J by 3 bases, and 14 bases separated the two germline ends. The CDR3 protein is CASSVAEGVYTDTQYF. As DNA, the CDR3 is TGTGCCAGCAGCGTAGCTGAGGGAGTTTATACAGATACGCAGTATTTT. Supplemented by reference TRBV9 and TRBJ2-3, the full variable domain reads DSGVTQTPKHLITATGQRVTLRCSPRSGDLSVYWYQQSLDQGLQFLIQYYNGEERAKGNILERFSAQQFPDLHSELNLSSLELGDSALYFCASSVAEGVYTDTQYFGPGTRLTVL.

The genes are TRBV5-1 and TRBJ2-2; no definite D call. V lost 0 bases to trimming and J lost 2 bases, with 5 bases between them. The germline CDR1 and CDR2 sequences are SGHRS and YFSETQ. The CDR3 is made up of 14 amino acids. The CDR3: CASSLGGNTGELFF. The CDR3 DNA reads TGCGCCAGCAGCTTGGGGGGAAACACCGGGGAGCTGTTTTTT.

The J gene is TRBJ1-1, the V gene TRBV27, with D possibly being TRBD1 (6 bases). The ends were cut back, 2 bases at V and 3 bases at J, with 13 bases in the middle. From germline, CDR1 is MNHEY and CDR2 SMNVEV (reference sequence). CDR3 length: 15 amino acids. CDR3 loop: CASSLNRARDTEAFF. CDR3 nucleotide sequence: TGTGCCAGCAGTTTAAACAGGGCCCGTGACACTGAAGCTTTCTTT.

This chain uses TRBV9 with TRBJ2-3; tentative D call: TRBD2 (7 bases). CDR3 length: 15 residues. Looked up from germline, CDR1 is SGDLS and CDR2 is YYNGEE. Trimming removed 4 bases at V and 2 bases at J, with 14 bases between. CDR3 protein: CASSLGGGHTDTQYF. DNA for the CDR3: TGTGCCAGCAGCCTGGGCGGGGGACACACAGATACGCAGTATTTT.

The V call is TRBV6-6, the J call TRBJ1-2; D perhaps matches TRBD1 (6 bases). Germline CDR1 and CDR2: MNHNY and SVGAGI (reference sequence). The germline V and J ends were trimmed by 8 bases and 7 bases, with 14 bases remaining between them. The CDR3 spans 12 residues. The DNA of the CDR3 is TGTGCCAGCGGCCACCGGGACATTGGCTACACCTTC. It translates to CASGHRDIGYTF.

This clone came up a few times. This same CDR3 is encoded by further DNA sequences in the sample. The chain has TRBV5-4 and TRBJ2-1; D gene uncertain. The CDR3 has 11 amino acids. V was trimmed by 4 bases and J by 10 bases, leaving 9 bases between them. CDR1 and CDR2 (germline): SGHNT, YYREEE (reference sequence). The DNA of the CDR3 is TGTGCCAGCAGCCTTGTAGGGGAGCAGTTCTTC. Amino acids: CASSLVGEQFF.

CDR3 in amino acids: CASSPQASLRETQYF. DNA for the CDR3: TGTGCCAGTAGTCCGCAGGCCTCGCTCCGGGAGACCCAGTACTTC. V usage is TRBV19 and J usage is TRBJ2-5; D not resolved. CDR1 and CDR2 (germline): LNHDA, SQIVND (reference sequence). V lost 5 bases and J lost 5, with 18 bases in between. The CDR3 length is 15 residues.

V is TRBV7-2 and J is TRBJ1-3; no definite D call. The V end lost 1 base, the J end lost 0 bases, and 10 bases lay between the germline ends. Germline V gives CDR1 SGHTA, CDR2 FQGNSA. The CDR3 contains 16 residues. This CDR3 is CASSLVWVGSGNTIYF. CDR3 nucleotide sequence: TGTGCCAGCAGCTTAGTTTGGGTTGGCTCTGGAAACACCATATATTTT.

The V call is TRBV7-2, the J call TRBJ1-1; D may be TRBD1 (6 bases). Germline V gene data show CDR1 as SGHTA and CDR2 as FQGNSA. Trimming took 7 bases from V and 1 from J, leaving 10 bases between them. There are 13 residues in the CDR3. CDR3 region: CASTRQANTEAFF. The CDR3 nucleotides read TGTGCCAGCACCCGACAGGCGAACACTGAAGCTTTCTTT.

This clone was counted once. The V call is TRBV27, the J call TRBJ2-4; possibly TRBD1 for D (5 bases). V gave up 5 bases and J gave up 4 bases, with 12 bases separating them. Germline lookup yields CDR1 MNHEY and CDR2 SMNVEV (reference sequence). This CDR3 contains 14 residues. This CDR3 reads CASSPIDSKNIQYF. In DNA form, the CDR3 reads TGTGCCAGCAGTCCGATAGACAGTAAAAACATTCAGTACTTC.

This clone was seen only a few times. Written as DNA, the CDR3 is TGCGCCAGCAGCTTGGAGTCATCGGGATCGCCCCAGCATTTT. This encodes CASSLESSGSPQHF. The chain uses TRBV5-1 and TRBJ1-5; D is unclear. Germline loops: CDR1 SGHRS, CDR2 YFSETQ. This CDR3 contains 14 residues. Trimming cost V 0 bases and J 9 bases, with 13 bases left between them. Using reference TRBV5-1 and TRBJ1-5 for the parts outside the CDR3, the full variable domain is KAGVTQTPRYLIKTRGQQVTLSCSPISGHRSVSWYQQTPGQGLQFLFEYFSETQRNKGNFPGRFSGRQFSNSRSEMNVSTLELGDSALYLCASSLESSGSPQHFGDGTRLSIL.

This chain links TRBV6-5 with TRBJ2-7; 9 bases line up with TRBD1. CDR3 length: 13 residues. V lost 7 bases and J lost 9; bases outside the gene matches: 10. Germline assignment: CDR1 MNHEY and CDR2 SVGAGI. The DNA for the CDR3 is TGTGCCAGCACCCCCCGGACAGGGGAAAGGCAGTACGTC. It specifies CASTPRTGERQYV.

There are a few counts of this clone. The J gene is TRBJ2-3, the V gene TRBV5-4; D remains unclear. CDR3 length equals 12 residues. Per the germline V gene, CDR1 is SGHNT and CDR2 is YYREEE (reference sequence). V was clipped by 2 bases and J by 4 bases, with 5 bases between them. CDR3 region: CASSLTADTQYF. The CDR3, as DNA: TGTGCCAGCAGCTTAACCGCAGATACGCAGTATTTT.

This chain connects TRBV6-6 to TRBJ2-7, with TRBD2 as a possible D gene (5 bases). The CDR3 contains 15 residues. Germline-derived CDR1 and CDR2 are MNHNY and SVGAGI (reference sequence). V gave up 5 bases and J gave up 6 bases, with 20 bases separating them. The CDR3 region is CASSKMGAGLGEQYF. CDR3 coding DNA: TGTGCCAGCAGTAAAATGGGAGCCGGATTGGGCGAGCAGTACTTC.

This clone occurred a few times. The gene calls are TRBV5-4 and TRBJ2-5, with 10 bases identical to TRBD1. Trimming took 4 bases from V and 4 from J; bases not matched to a gene: 7. The germline V gene has CDR1 SGHNT and CDR2 YYREEE (reference sequence). This CDR3 region has 15 residues. CDR3 amino acids: CASSPGQGMGETQYF. In DNA form, the CDR3 reads TGTGCCAGCAGCCCGGGACAGGGGATGGGAGAGACCCAGTACTTC. Together with reference TRBV5-4 and TRBJ2-5, the CDR3 gives the full variable domain: ETGVTQSPTHLIKTRGQQVTLRCSSQSGHNTVSWYQQALGQGPQFIFQYYREEENGRGNFPPRFSGLQFPNYSSELNVNALELDDSALYLCASSPGQGMGETQYFGPGTRLLVL.

This chain uses TRBV4-1 with TRBJ1-1, with D possibly being TRBD1 (5 bases). This CDR3 comprises 15 residues. In germline, CDR1 is MGHRA, CDR2 YSYEKL. Trimming removed 0 bases from V and 3 bases from J, with 11 bases in between. CDR3: CASSQDRSRDTEAFF. CDR3 bases: TGCGCCAGCAGCCAAGATCGAAGCAGGGACACTGAAGCTTTCTTT.

The V and J genes are TRBV30 and TRBJ2-7, with 9 bases matching TRBD2. V shed 3 bases and J 7 bases; nucleotides not matched to a gene: 7. In germline, CDR1 is GTSNPN, CDR2 SVGIG (reference sequence). The CDR3 loop spans 13 amino acids. The CDR3, as DNA: TGTGCCTGGAGCAGCGGGGGGTCAGAGGAGCAGTACTTC. Its translation is CAWSSGGSEEQYF.

The chain is built from TRBV29-1 and TRBJ2-3; 9 nucleotides agree with TRBD1. The CDR3 has 15 amino acids. The germline CDR1 and CDR2 sequences are SQVTM and ANQGSEA. V trimming: 6 bases; J trimming: 3 bases; junction bases outside the gene matches: 10. CDR3 protein: CSVTGTGYGTDTQYF. CDR3 sequence (DNA): TGCAGCGTCACCGGGACAGGGTATGGTACAGATACGCAGTATTTT.

V usage is TRBV6-5 and J usage is TRBJ2-7; TRBD1 matches at 11 bases. The CDR3 has 13 residues. V was clipped by 2 bases and J by 12 bases; unmatched bases: 6. The germline CDR1 and CDR2 sequences are MNHEY and SVGAGI. CDR3 region: CASSYGQGAVWYF. DNA of the CDR3: TGTGCCAGCAGTTACGGACAGGGGGCCGTATGGTACTTC.

V gene TRBV19 combines with J gene TRBJ2-5, with TRBD1 matching 8 bases. V shed 6 bases, J shed 4 bases, and the junction held 1 base outside the gene matches. There are 12 residues in the CDR3. Germline V gene data show CDR1 as LNHDA and CDR2 as SQIVND (reference sequence). The CDR3 loop reads CASSDRGETQYF. The CDR3 DNA reads TGTGCCAGTAGCGACAGGGGAGAGACCCAGTACTTC.

This chain uses TRBV7-8 with TRBJ1-1, with TRBD1 matching over 10 bases. Germline lookup yields CDR1 SGHVS and CDR2 FQNEAQ. The CDR3 has 16 amino acids. V lost 6 bases, J lost 6 bases, and 13 bases stayed unmatched. As DNA, the CDR3 is TGTGCCAGCAGTTTAATCCGGACAGGGGGGCTTGCTGAAGCTTTCTTT. It specifies CASSLIRTGGLAEAFF.

This rearrangement joins TRBV7-2 to TRBJ1-1; possible D gene TRBD1, 5 bases. V was clipped by 2 bases and J by 10 bases, with 14 bases between them. The CDR3 totals 13 residues. CDR1 SGHTA and CDR2 FQGNSA come from the germline V gene. This chain's CDR3 is CASSLQGESGAFF. DNA of the CDR3: TGTGCCAGCAGCTTACAAGGGGAATCCGGAGCTTTCTTT.

The chain employs TRBV19 and TRBJ2-7, with 7 nucleotides matching TRBD1. V was pared by 5 bases and J by 0 bases, with 7 bases of the junction left unmatched. The CDR3 contains 15 residues. Germline CDR1 and CDR2: LNHDA and SQIVND (reference sequence). CDR3 protein: CASSSTHRGSYEQYV. Here the CDR3 DNA reads TGTGCCAGTAGTTCTACCCACAGGGGCTCCTACGAGCAGTACGTC.

This clone was seen only a few times. V gene TRBV19 combines with J gene TRBJ1-5; D is unresolved. Germline CDR1 is LNHDA and CDR2 is SQIVND (reference sequence). This CDR3 spans 15 amino acids. Trimming took 0 bases from V and 6 from J, leaving 12 bases between them. The CDR3 DNA reads TGTGCCAGTAGTATAGATCCGAGGGCTCGTCAGCCCCAGCATTTT. Translating gives CASSIDPRARQPQHF.

The rearrangement uses TRBV29-1 and TRBJ1-1; 8 bases line up with TRBD1. The length of the CDR3 is 14 residues. J was trimmed by 5 bases and V by 0 bases; bases with no gene match: 5. Per the germline V gene, CDR1 is SQVTM and CDR2 is ANQGSEA. The CDR3 DNA sequence: TGCAGCGTTGAAGAACCGGACAGGGCTACTGAAGCTTTCTTT. Protein product: CSVEEPDRATEAFF.

This chain connects TRBV7-2 to TRBJ2-7; 9 bases fit TRBD1. Germline V CDR1 and CDR2: SGHTA, FQGNSA. Trimming removed 6 bases from V and 6 bases from J; junction bases left unmatched: 9. The CDR3 loop spans 14 amino acids. CDR3: CASRATGGVGEQYF. DNA of the CDR3: TGTGCCAGCAGGGCGACAGGGGGAGTCGGCGAGCAGTACTTC.

V is TRBV7-9 and J is TRBJ2-3; D remains ambiguous. CDR1 is SEHNR, CDR2 FQNEAQ, per germline (reference sequence). V dropped 3 bases and J dropped 2 bases, with 12 bases sitting between them. This CDR3 has 15 amino acids. The CDR3: CASSLLDPTTDTQYF. CDR3 sequence (DNA): TGTGCCAGCAGCTTGTTGGACCCGACCACAGATACGCAGTATTTT. Full variable domain (remainder filled in from reference TRBV7-9 and TRBJ2-3): DTGVSQNPRHKITKRGQNVTFRCDPISEHNRLYWYRQTLGQGPEFLTYFQNEAQLEKSRLLSDRFSAERPKGSFSTLEIQRTEQGDSAMYLCASSLLDPTTDTQYFGPGTRLTVL.